This is a list of T cell receptor beta chains from one sample in a study of CD8 T cells in ankylosing spondylitis. TCRdb fed the 5' RACE reads into MiXCR, producing one record per CDR3 protein. The sample shows approximately 440,000 distinct CDR3 sequences, roughly 17% of them seen only once. Specimen: blood, either unsorted or a sorted T cell fraction (not recorded which). The receptors originated from a male donor with ankylosing spondylitis. The CDR3 runs from the conserved cysteine through the conserved F or W. Clone size is not always given. Where it is, it says once, few, many or a class for expanded clones.

v_call,clone_size,cdr3_aa
TRBV6-5,.,CASSYYGLAGMFF
TRBV28,.,CASRGQPNEKLFF
TRBV7-2,.,CASSEQGLINYGYTF
TRBV20-1,.,CSARDAASGEETQYF
TRBV20-1,.,CSAEGLSGNQPQHF
TRBV10-3,.,CATGTRANEKLFF
TRBV28,.,CASSLLTGNKPQHF
TRBV9,.,CASSVTPSYEQYF
TRBV12-3/TRBV12-4,many,CASSIRGTEAFF
TRBV6-1,.,CASSVSTYNEQFF
TRBV20-1,.,CSANRGNYGYTF